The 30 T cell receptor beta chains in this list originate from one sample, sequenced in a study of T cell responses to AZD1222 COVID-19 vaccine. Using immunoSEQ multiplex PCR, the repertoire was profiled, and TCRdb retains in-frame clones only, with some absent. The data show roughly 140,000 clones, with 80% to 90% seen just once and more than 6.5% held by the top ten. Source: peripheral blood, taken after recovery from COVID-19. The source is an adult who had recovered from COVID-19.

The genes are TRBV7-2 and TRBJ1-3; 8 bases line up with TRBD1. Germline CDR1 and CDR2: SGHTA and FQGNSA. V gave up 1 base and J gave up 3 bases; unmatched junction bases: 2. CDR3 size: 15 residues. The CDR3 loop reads CASSLGGTGGNTIYF. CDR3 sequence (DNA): TGTGCCAGCAGCTTAGGGGGGACAGGTGGAAACACCATATATTTT.

This CDR3 reads CSAFDSEKLFF. The CDR3 bases are TGCAGTGCTTTCGATTCTGAAAAACTGTTTTTT. This sequence joins TRBV20-1 and TRBJ1-4, with no clear D. Trimming stripped 5 bases from V and 7 bases from J, with 8 bases between. Germline loops: CDR1 DFQATT, CDR2 SNEGSKA (reference sequence). This CDR3 contains 11 residues.

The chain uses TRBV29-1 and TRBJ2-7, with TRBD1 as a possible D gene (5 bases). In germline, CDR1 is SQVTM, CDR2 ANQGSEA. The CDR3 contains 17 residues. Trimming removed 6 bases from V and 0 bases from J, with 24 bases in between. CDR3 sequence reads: CSVHSRMGRDNSYEQYF. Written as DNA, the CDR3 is TGCAGCGTCCACTCCCGTATGGGCAGGGATAACTCCTACGAGCAGTACTTC.

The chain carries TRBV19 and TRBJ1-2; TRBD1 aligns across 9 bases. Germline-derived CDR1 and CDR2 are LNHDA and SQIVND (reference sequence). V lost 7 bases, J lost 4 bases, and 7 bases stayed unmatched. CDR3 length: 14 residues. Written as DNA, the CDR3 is TGTGCCAGTACCCCGGGACAGGGATTCTATGGCTACACCTTC. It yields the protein CASTPGQGFYGYTF.

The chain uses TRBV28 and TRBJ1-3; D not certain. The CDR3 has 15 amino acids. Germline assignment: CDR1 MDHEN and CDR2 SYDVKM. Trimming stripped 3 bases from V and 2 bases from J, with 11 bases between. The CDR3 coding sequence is TGTGCCAGCAGTTTTCTACTGGGGACTGGAAACACCATATATTTT. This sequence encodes CASSFLLGTGNTIYF.

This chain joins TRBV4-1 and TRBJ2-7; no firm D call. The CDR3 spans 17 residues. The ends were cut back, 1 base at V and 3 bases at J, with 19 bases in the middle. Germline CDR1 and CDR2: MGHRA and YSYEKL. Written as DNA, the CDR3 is TGCGCCAGCAGCCAAGTTGCAGTCGGTTCCATGGTCTACGAGCAGTACTTC. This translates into CASSQVAVGSMVYEQYF.

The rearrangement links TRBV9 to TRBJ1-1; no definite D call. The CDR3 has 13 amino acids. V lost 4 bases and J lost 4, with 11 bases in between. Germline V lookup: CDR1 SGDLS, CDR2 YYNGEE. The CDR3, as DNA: TGTGCCAGCAGCCTCGGACTTACCACTGAAGCTTTCTTT. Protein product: CASSLGLTTEAFF. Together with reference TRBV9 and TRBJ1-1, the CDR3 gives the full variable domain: DSGVTQTPKHLITATGQRVTLRCSPRSGDLSVYWYQQSLDQGLQFLIQYYNGEERAKGNILERFSAQQFPDLHSELNLSSLELGDSALYFCASSLGLTTEAFFGQGTRLTVV.

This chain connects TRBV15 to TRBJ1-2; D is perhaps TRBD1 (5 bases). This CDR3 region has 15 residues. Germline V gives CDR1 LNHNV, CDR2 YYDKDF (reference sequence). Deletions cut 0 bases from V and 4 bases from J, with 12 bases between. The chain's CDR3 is CATSRENRFFYGYTF. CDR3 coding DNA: TGTGCCACCAGCAGAGAGAACAGGTTCTTCTATGGCTACACCTTC.

In DNA form, the CDR3 reads TGCGCCAGCAGCCCTAACCGGGACAGGGGGCCCCTAGGGCAGTTCTTC. It yields the protein CASSPNRDRGPLGQFF. The chain recombines TRBV4-1 with TRBJ2-1; 12 bases agree with TRBD1. J gave up 12 bases and V 4 bases, and 13 bases lay outside the gene matches. This CDR3 is 16 amino acids long. Germline V lookup: CDR1 MGHRA, CDR2 YSYEKL.

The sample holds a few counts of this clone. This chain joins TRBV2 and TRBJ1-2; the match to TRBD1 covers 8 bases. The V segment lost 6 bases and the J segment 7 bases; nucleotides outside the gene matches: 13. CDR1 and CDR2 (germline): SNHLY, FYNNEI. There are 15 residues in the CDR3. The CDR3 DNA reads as TGTGCCAGCAGAGCGGGACAGGAGAGCATGGTTGGCTACACCTTC. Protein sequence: CASRAGQESMVGYTF.

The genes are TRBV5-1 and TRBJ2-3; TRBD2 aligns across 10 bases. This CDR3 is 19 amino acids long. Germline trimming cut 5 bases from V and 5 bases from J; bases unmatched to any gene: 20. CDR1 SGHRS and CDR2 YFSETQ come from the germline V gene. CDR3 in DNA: TGCGCCAGCAGTTCACCGGTACGGTCCGGGACTAGCGTCATAGATACGCAGTATTTT. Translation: CASSSPVRSGTSVIDTQYF.

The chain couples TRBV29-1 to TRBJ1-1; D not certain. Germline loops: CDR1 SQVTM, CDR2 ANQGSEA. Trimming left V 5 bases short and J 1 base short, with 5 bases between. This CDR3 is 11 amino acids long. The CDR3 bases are TGCAGCGTTTCCAAGAACACTGAAGCTTTCTTT. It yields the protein CSVSKNTEAFF.

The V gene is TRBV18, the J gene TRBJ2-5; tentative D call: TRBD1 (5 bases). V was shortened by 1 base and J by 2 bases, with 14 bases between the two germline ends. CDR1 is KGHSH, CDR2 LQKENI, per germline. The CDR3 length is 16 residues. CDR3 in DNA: TGTGCCAGCTCACCACGTCGTCAGGGTGATCAAGAGACCCAGTACTTC. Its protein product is CASSPRRQGDQETQYF.

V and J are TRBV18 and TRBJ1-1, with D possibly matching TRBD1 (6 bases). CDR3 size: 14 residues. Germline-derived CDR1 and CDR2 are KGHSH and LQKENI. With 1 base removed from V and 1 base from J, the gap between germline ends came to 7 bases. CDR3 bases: TGTGCCAGCTCACCACAGGGGGAGAACACTGAAGCTTTCTTT. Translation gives CASSPQGENTEAFF.

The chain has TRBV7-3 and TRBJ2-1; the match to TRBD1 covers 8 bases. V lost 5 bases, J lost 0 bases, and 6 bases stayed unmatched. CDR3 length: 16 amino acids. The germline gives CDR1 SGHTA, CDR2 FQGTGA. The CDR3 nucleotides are TGTGCCAGCAGCCCCCAGGGGGCAGCCTCCTACAATGAGCAGTTCTTC. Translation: CASSPQGAASYNEQFF. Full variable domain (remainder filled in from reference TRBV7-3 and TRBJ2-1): GAGVSQTPSNKVTEKGKYVELRCDPISGHTALYWYRQSLGQGPEFLIYFQGTGAADDSGLPNDRFFAVRPEGSVSTLKIQRTERGDSAVYLCASSPQGAASYNEQFFGPGTRLTVL.

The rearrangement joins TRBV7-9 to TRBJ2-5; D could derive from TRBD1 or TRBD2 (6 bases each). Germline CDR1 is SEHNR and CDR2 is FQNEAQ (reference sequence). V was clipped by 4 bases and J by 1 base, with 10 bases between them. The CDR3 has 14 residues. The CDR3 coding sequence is TGTGCCAGCAGCTGGTCGGGGGCCCAAGAGACCCAGTACTTC. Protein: CASSWSGAQETQYF.

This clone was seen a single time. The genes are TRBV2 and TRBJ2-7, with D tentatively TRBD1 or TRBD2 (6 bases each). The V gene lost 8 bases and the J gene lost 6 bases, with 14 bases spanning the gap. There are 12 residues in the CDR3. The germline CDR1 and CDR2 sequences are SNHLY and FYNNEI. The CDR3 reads CASHWGAGEQYF. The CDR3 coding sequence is TGTGCCAGCCATTGGGGGGCGGGCGAGCAGTACTTC.

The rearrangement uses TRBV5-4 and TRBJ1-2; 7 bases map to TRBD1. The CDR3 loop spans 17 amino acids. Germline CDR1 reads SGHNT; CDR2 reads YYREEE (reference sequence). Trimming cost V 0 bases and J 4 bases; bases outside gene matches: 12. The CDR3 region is CASSLAGGQAQFYGYTF. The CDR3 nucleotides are TGTGCCAGCAGCTTGGCAGGCGGACAGGCGCAATTCTATGGCTACACCTTC.

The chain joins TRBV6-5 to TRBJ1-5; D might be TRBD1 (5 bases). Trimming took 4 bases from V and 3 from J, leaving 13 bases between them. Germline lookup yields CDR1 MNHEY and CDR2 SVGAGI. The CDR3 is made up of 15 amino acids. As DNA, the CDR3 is TGTGCCAGCAGTTCCCGGAGGGGCGACAATCAGCCCCAGCATTTT. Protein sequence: CASSSRRGDNQPQHF.

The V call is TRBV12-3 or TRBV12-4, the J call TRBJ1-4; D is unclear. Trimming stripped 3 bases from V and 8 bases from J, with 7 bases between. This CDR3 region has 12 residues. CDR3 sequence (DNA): TGTGCCAGCAGTTTTTCAAACGAAAAACTGTTTTTT. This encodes CASSFSNEKLFF.

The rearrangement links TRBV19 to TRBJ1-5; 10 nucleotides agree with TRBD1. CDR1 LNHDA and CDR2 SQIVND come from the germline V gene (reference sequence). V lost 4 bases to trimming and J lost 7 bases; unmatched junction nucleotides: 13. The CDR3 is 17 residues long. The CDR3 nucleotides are TGTGCCAGTAGTAACAGTCGCCGGGACAGGGGAAGGCAGCCCCAGCATTTT. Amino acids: CASSNSRRDRGRQPQHF.

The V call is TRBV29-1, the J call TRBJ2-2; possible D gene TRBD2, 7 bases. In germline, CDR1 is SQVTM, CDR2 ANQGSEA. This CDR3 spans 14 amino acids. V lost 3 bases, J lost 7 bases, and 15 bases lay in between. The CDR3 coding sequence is TGCAGCGTTGATCGCGGGGGCTGGGGCGGGGAGCTGTTTTTT. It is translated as CSVDRGGWGGELFF.

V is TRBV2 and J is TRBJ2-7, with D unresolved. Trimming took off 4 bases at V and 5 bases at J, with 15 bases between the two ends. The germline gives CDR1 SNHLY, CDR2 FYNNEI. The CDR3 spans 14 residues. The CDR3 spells CASSVAGLLNEQYF. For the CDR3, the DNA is TGTGCCAGCAGTGTGGCAGGTCTCTTAAACGAGCAGTACTTC. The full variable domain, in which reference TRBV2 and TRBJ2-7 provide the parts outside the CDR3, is EPEVTQTPSHQVTQMGQEVILRCVPISNHLYFYWYRQILGQKVEFLVSFYNNEISEKSEIFDDQFSVERPDGSNFTLKIRSTKLEDSAMYFCASSVAGLLNEQYFGPGTRLTVT.

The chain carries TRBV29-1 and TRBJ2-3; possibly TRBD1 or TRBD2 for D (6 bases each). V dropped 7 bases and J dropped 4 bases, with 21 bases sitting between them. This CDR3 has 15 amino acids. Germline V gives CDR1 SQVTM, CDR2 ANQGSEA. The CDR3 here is CSAKGVRGTPDTQYF. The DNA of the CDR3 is TGCAGCGCCAAAGGGGTACGGGGGACACCAGATACGCAGTATTTT.

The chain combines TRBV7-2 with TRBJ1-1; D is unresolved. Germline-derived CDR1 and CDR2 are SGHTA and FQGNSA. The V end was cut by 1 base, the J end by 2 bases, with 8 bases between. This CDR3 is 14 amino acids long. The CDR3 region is CASSLVFGNTEAFF. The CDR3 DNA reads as TGTGCCAGCAGCTTAGTGTTCGGTAACACTGAAGCTTTCTTT.

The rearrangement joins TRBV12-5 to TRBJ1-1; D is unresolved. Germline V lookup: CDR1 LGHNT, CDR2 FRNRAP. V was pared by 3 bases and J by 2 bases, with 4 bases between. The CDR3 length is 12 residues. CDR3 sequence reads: CASGFENTEAFF. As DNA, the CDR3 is TGTGCTAGTGGTTTTGAAAACACTGAAGCTTTCTTT.

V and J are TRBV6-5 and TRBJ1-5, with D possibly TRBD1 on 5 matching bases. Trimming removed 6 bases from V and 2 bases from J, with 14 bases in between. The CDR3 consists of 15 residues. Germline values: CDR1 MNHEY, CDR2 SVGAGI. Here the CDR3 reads CASSVVRGGNQPQHF. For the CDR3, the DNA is TGTGCCAGCAGCGTCGTCCGGGGCGGCAATCAGCCCCAGCATTTT.

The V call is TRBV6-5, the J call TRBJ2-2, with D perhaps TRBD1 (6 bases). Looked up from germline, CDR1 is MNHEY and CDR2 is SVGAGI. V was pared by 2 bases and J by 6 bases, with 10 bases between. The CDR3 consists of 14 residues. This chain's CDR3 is CASSYRQGPGELFF. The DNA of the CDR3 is TGTGCCAGCAGTTACCGTCAGGGGCCCGGGGAGCTGTTTTTT.

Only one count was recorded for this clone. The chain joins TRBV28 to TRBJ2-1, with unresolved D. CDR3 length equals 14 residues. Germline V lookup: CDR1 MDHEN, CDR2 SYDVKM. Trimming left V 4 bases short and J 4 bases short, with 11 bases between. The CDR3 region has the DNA TGTGCCAGCAGTTCGCGCCTGAGGTACAATGAGCAGTTCTTC. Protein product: CASSSRLRYNEQFF.

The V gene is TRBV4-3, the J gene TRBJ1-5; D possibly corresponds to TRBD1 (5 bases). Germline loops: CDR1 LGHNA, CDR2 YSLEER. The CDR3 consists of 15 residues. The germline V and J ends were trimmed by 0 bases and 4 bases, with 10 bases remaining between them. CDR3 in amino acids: CASSQDQGLNQPQHF. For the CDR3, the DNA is TGCGCCAGCAGCCAAGATCAGGGACTGAATCAGCCCCAGCATTTT.